This entry lists 13 T cell receptor beta chains sequenced from one sample in a study of identical twins. TCRdb reprocessed the 5' RACE reads with MiXCR, giving one entry per CDR3 protein. The data contain 310,000 or so distinct CDR3 sequences, roughly 8.6% of them singletons. These data were also reused for a study on yellow fever vaccine responses in identical twins.

The specimen was memory (CD45RO+) T cells sorted from blood. The receptors shown here come from a woman aged 18 to 35 in good health.

The chain carries TRBV5-5 and TRBJ2-5, with 9 bases matching TRBD1. With 4 bases clipped from V and 5 bases from J, the junction kept 9 bases outside the gene matches. CDR1 and CDR2 from the germline V gene are SGHKS and YYEKEE (reference sequence). CDR3 length equals 15 residues. The CDR3 region has the DNA TGTGCCAGCAGCCTAATAACAGGGGGCCGGGAGACCCAGTACTTC. Translating it yields CASSLITGGRETQYF.

This clonotype showed up many times. CDR3 amino acids: CASSLGPGSTDTQYF. In nucleotides, the CDR3 is TGTGCCAGCAGCTTAGGGCCAGGATCAACAGATACGCAGTATTTT. The gene calls are TRBV7-3 and TRBJ2-3; D gene uncertain. From germline, CDR1 is SGHTA and CDR2 FQGTGA. The CDR3 is made up of 15 amino acids. V lost 2 bases and J lost 3, with 12 bases in between. The full variable domain, in which reference TRBV7-3 and TRBJ2-3 provide the parts outside the CDR3, is GAGVSQTPSNKVTEKGKYVELRCDPISGHTALYWYRQSLGQGPEFLIYFQGTGAADDSGLPNDRFFAVRPEGSVSTLKIQRTERGDSAVYLCASSLGPGSTDTQYFGPGTRLTVL.

The gene calls are TRBV28 and TRBJ1-6; 9 nucleotides line up with TRBD1. The CDR3 covers 15 residues. J lost 11 bases, V lost 5 bases, and 10 bases had no gene match. From germline, CDR1 is MDHEN and CDR2 SYDVKM. Here the CDR3 reads CASSPPGTGSTPLHF. In DNA form, the CDR3 reads TGTGCCAGCAGTCCTCCTGGGACAGGGTCTACACCCCTCCACTTT. The full variable domain, with the rest looked up from reference TRBV28 and TRBJ1-6, is DVKVTQSSRYLVKRTGEKVFLECVQDMDHENMFWYRQDPGLGLRLIYFSYDVKMKEKGDIPEGYSVSREKKERFSLILESASTNQTSMYLCASSPPGTGSTPLHFGNGTRLTVT.

This chain's CDR3 is CASSFGNTGELFF. The CDR3, as DNA: TGTGCCAGCAGTTTCGGTAACACCGGGGAGCTGTTTTTT. The J gene is TRBJ2-2, the V gene TRBV28; D gene unclear. Germline-derived CDR1 and CDR2 are MDHEN and SYDVKM. This CDR3 contains 13 residues. With 3 bases removed from V and 2 bases from J, the gap between germline ends came to 4 bases.

This clonotype was seen more than once but under ten times. The rearrangement links TRBV5-1 to TRBJ2-5, with 7 bases matching TRBD1. V lost 2 bases, J lost 7 bases, and 14 bases stayed unmatched. The CDR3 is made up of 16 amino acids. Germline V gene lookup returns CDR1 SGHRS and CDR2 YFSETQ. CDR3 sequence (DNA): TGCGCCAGCAGCTTCGAGGGGGCGAAGAATTCGGGGACCCAGTACTTC. This encodes CASSFEGAKNSGTQYF.

This rearrangement joins TRBV9 to TRBJ2-2; 11 bases are a match to TRBD2. In germline, CDR1 is SGDLS, CDR2 YYNGEE. CDR3 length: 15 residues. The V and J ends lost 4 bases and 6 bases, in that order; junction bases with no gene match: 5. CDR3 protein: CASSPTSGISGELFF. CDR3 DNA sequence: TGTGCCAGCAGCCCGACTAGCGGGATTTCCGGGGAGCTGTTTTTT. The full variable domain, completed using reference TRBV9 and TRBJ2-2, is DSGVTQTPKHLITATGQRVTLRCSPRSGDLSVYWYQQSLDQGLQFLIQYYNGEERAKGNILERFSAQQFPDLHSELNLSSLELGDSALYFCASSPTSGISGELFFGEGSRLTVL.

This chain connects TRBV20-1 to TRBJ1-4; unclear D gene. V lost 6 bases, J lost 3 bases, and 17 bases lay in between. The CDR3 spans 15 residues. Germline CDR1 and CDR2: DFQATT and SNEGSKA (reference sequence). CDR3 sequence: CSATPRGRANEKLFF. CDR3 DNA: TGCAGTGCCACTCCGAGAGGGAGGGCTAATGAAAAACTGTTTTTT.

The table lists this clonotype with many counts. The genes are TRBV10-3 and TRBJ2-3; 9 bases agree with TRBD2. CDR1 and CDR2 (germline): ENHRY, SYGVKD. The J segment lost 5 bases and the V segment lost 5 bases, leaving 5 bases of the junction unmatched. The CDR3 has 14 amino acids. The CDR3 nucleotides read TGTGCCATCAGTATCGCTAGCGGGGAAGATACGCAGTATTTT. Translation: CAISIASGEDTQYF.

This clonotype was observed a few times. The V call is TRBV6-9, the J call TRBJ1-4; TRBD1 matches at 10 bases. This CDR3 has 19 residues. Germline V gene sequence: CDR1 MNHGY, CDR2 SVAAGI. V lost 5 bases, J lost 7 bases, and 19 bases stayed unmatched. DNA for the CDR3: TGTGCCAGCAGTCTCAACACCGGGACAGGGGTTTCGGTGTGTGAAAAACTGTTTTTT. Translation gives CASSLNTGTGVSVCEKLFF.

This clonotype occurred a few times. The chain uses TRBV20-1 and TRBJ2-2, with 10 bases identical to TRBD2. The V gene end was trimmed by 5 bases and the J gene end by 4 bases; junction bases not matched to a gene: 1. CDR3 length: 13 amino acids. Germline CDR1 and CDR2: DFQATT and SNEGSKA (reference sequence). CDR3 sequence (DNA): TGCAGTGCTTGGACTAGCGGCACCGGGGAGCTGTTTTTT. It is translated as CSAWTSGTGELFF.

This clonotype was picked up a small number of times. The chain carries TRBV28 and TRBJ2-3, with 8 bases that match TRBD2. The CDR3 extends over 15 amino acids. V trimming: 3 bases; J trimming: 5 bases; junction bases outside the gene matches: 7. Germline lookup yields CDR1 MDHEN and CDR2 SYDVKM. CDR3 sequence (DNA): TGTGCCAGCAGTTTTCTAAGCGGGAGAGGAGATACGCAGTATTTT. It encodes CASSFLSGRGDTQYF.

This clonotype appeared a few times. The rearrangement links TRBV29-1 to TRBJ2-3, with D unresolved. CDR1 and CDR2 (germline): SQVTM, ANQGSEA. The CDR3 contains 11 residues. V lost 7 bases and J 4 bases, leaving 9 bases between the germline ends. CDR3 in DNA: TGCAGCGCCGAGTGGGCAGATACGCAGTATTTT. Translating gives CSAEWADTQYF.

The table lists this clonotype with many counts. The chain uses TRBV12-3 or TRBV12-4 and TRBJ2-7; TRBD1 is a possible D gene (6 bases). Trimming left V 6 bases short and J 3 bases short, with 9 bases between. This CDR3 comprises 12 residues. CDR3: CASSIQGYEQYF. The CDR3 DNA reads as TGTGCCAGCAGCATACAGGGCTACGAGCAGTACTTC.